This TCR beta chain was retrieved from a study of CD8 T cells in ankylosing spondylitis. The study, taken as a whole, reports: Ankylosing spondylitis blood appeared to carry a characteristic TCR beta motif of several highly homologous variants.

This CDR3 contains 16 residues. The V segment lost 0 bases and the J segment 8 bases; nucleotides outside the gene matches: 10. The germline V gene has CDR1 KGHSH and CDR2 LQKENI. This clonotype was counted only a few times. Antigen: not known. Making use of molecular barcodes, quantitative 5'-RACE generated TCR beta libraries. One entry per CDR3 protein results from TCRdb running MiXCR on the 5' RACE reads. The sample holds 670,000 or so distinct CDR3 sequences, under 20% seen once. The sequencing sample was made of blood, either unsorted or a sorted T cell fraction (not recorded which). The V and J genes are TRBV18 and TRBJ2-3, with 8 bases lining up with TRBD1. This sequence was found in a male donor with ankylosing spondylitis. CDR3 DNA sequence: TGTGCCAGCTCACCACCCGCCAGGGGGCGAGAGACTACGCAGTATTTT. Translated, it gives CASSPPARGRETTQYF. Full variable domain (missing parts from reference TRBV18 and TRBJ2-3): NAGVMQNPRHLVRRRGQEARLRCSPMKGHSHVYWYRQLPEEGLKFMVYLQKENIIDESGMPKERFSAEFPKEGPSILRIQQVVRGDSAAYFCASSPPARGRETTQYFGPGTRLTVL.